This T cell receptor (beta chain) was observed in a study of CD8+ T cells in alopecia areata. CDR1 is SQVTM, CDR2 ANQGSEA, per germline. V shed 3 bases and J shed 1 base, with 9 bases lying between them. The CDR3 is 13 residues long. Broader study findings: Possibly as an HLA-related effect, TCR sharing across patients appeared less clear than in mice. Relative to normal scalp, lesional scalp, especially alopecia totalis/universalis, showed higher clonality. Resident alphabeta T-cell populations of normal skin are likewise subject to sequencing in scalp samples.

Sorted populations comprised CD4+ and CD8+ T cells obtained from PBMCs. This clone was counted only a few times. Its antigen is undetermined. Extraction of RNA preceded its reverse transcription into cDNA, which served as the sequencing template. The method was immunoSEQ multiplex PCR; TCRdb's version includes in-frame clones alone and lacks a portion of them. The sample lists about 120,000 clones, roughly two thirds occurring once. This TCR came from a human donor in good health. The chain is built from TRBV29-1 and TRBJ1-1; tentative D call: TRBD1 (5 bases). The source material was CD4+ T cells sorted from blood. The CDR3 region is CSVEGRWNTEAFF. The CDR3 DNA sequence: TGCAGCGTTGAGGGACGGTGGAACACTGAAGCTTTCTTT.